This T cell receptor beta chain is drawn from a study of cytomegalovirus exposure and HLA in healthy donors. TCRdb's table, derived via immunoSEQ multiplex PCR, lists solely in-frame clones and lacks some. The sample lists about 79,000 clones; roughly 93% were seen once. Comments on this clone: Its antigen is unidentified.

The V end lost 4 bases, the J end lost 3 bases, and 13 bases lay between the germline ends. CDR1 and CDR2 from the germline V gene are SGHKS and YYEKEE (reference sequence). The CDR3 contains 14 residues. General study results and limits: Overall, approximately 180 TCR beta chains were annotated as cytomegalovirus-associated.

This chain joins TRBV5-5 and TRBJ2-5; D might be TRBD1 (5 bases). Sequencing was performed on PBMCs. This TCR was recovered from a woman aged 30 to 39 in good health and CMV-seronegative. This CDR3 reads CASSPWGIKETQYF. The CDR3 bases are TGTGCCAGCAGCCCTTGGGGCATAAAAGAGACCCAGTACTTC.